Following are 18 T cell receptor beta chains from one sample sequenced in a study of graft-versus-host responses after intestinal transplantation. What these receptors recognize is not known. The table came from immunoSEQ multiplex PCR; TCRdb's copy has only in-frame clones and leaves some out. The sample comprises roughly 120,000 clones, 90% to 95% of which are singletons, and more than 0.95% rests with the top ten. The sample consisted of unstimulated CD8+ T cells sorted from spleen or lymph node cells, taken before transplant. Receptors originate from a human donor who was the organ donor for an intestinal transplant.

CDR3 DNA: TGTGCCATCAGGGTGACTAGCGGGATGGATGAGCAGTTCTTC. As protein: CAIRVTSGMDEQFF. The chain recombines TRBV10-3 with TRBJ2-1, with 11 bases matching TRBD2. Germline V CDR1 and CDR2: ENHRY, SYGVKD. V shed 6 bases and J 8 bases; nucleotides not matched to a gene: 6. The CDR3 covers 14 residues.

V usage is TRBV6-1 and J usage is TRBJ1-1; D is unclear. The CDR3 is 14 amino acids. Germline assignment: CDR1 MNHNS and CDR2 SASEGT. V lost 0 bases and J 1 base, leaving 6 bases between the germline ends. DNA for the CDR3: TGTGCCAGCAGTGAAGCGCGTCGGAACACTGAAGCTTTCTTT. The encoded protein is CASSEARRNTEAFF.

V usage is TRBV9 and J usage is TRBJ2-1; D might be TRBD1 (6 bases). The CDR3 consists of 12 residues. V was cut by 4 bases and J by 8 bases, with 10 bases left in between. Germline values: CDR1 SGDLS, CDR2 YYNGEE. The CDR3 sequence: CASSSGGHEQFF. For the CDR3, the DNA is TGTGCCAGCAGCTCTGGGGGCCATGAGCAGTTCTTC.

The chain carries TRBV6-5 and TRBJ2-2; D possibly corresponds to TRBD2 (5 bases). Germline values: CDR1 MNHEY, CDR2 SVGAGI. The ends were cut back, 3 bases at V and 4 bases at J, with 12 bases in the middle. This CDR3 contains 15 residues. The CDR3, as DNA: TGTGCCAGCAGTTATACCGAAAGCGGCACCGGGGAGCTGTTTTTT. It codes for CASSYTESGTGELFF.

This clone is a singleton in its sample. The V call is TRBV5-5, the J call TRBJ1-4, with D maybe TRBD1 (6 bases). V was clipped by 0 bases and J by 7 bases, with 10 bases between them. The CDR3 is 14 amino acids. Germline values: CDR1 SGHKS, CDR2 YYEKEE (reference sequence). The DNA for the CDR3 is TGTGCCAGCAGCTTGGTCGGGGGCGGTGAAAAACTGTTTTTT. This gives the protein CASSLVGGGEKLFF.

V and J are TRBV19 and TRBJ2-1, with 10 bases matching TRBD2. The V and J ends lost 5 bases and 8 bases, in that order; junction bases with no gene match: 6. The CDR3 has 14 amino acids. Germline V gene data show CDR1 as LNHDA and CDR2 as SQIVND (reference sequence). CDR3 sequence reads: CASSGAGGLDEQFF. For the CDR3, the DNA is TGTGCCAGTAGTGGAGCGGGAGGGCTCGATGAGCAGTTCTTC. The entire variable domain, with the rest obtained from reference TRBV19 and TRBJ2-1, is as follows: DGGITQSPKYLFRKEGQNVTLSCEQNLNHDAMYWYRQDPGQGLRLIYYSQIVNDFQKGDIAEGYSVSREKKESFPLTVTSAQKNPTAFYLCASSGAGGLDEQFFGPGTRLTVL.

The CDR3 DNA follows: TGTGCCAGCAGCCGTACGGGGAGCTCCTACAATGAGCAGTTCTTC. Translated, it gives CASSRTGSSYNEQFF. The genes are TRBV7-7 and TRBJ2-1, with D tentatively TRBD2 (5 bases). Germline V gene data show CDR1 as SSHAT and CDR2 as FNYEAQ (reference sequence). CDR3 length equals 15 residues. V lost 5 bases and J 0 bases, leaving 11 bases between the germline ends.

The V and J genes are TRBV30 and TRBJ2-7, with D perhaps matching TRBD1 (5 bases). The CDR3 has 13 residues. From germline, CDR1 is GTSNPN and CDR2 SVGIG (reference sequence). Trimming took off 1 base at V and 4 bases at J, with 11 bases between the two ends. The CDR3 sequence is CAWSEGHFYEQYF. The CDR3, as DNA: TGTGCCTGGAGTGAGGGGCACTTTTACGAGCAGTACTTC.

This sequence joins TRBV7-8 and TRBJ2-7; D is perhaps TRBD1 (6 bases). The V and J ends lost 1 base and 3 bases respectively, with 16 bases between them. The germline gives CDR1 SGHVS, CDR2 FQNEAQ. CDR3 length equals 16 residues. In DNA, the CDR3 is TGTGCCAGCAGCTTAGACCAACCTCCACAGGGCTACGAGCAGTACTTC. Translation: CASSLDQPPQGYEQYF.

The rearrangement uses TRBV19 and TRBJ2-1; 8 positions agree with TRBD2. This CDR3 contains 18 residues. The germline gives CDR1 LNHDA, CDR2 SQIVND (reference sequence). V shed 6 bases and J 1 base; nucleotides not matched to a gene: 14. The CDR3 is CASRPSNGTRPSYNEQFF. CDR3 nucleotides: TGTGCCAGTAGACCCAGTAACGGGACTAGACCGTCCTACAATGAGCAGTTCTTC.

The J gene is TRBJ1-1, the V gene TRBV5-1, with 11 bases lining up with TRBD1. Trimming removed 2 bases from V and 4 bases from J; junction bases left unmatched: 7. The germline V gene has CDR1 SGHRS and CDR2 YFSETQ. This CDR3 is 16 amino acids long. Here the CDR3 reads CASSLSWGTGGTEAFF. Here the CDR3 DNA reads TGCGCCAGCAGCTTAAGTTGGGGGACAGGGGGCACTGAAGCTTTCTTT.

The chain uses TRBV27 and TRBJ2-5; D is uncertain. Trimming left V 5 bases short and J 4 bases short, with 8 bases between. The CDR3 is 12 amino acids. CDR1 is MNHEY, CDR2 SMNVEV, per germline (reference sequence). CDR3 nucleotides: TGTGCCAGCAGTACCCACGGAGAGACCCAGTACTTC. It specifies CASSTHGETQYF.

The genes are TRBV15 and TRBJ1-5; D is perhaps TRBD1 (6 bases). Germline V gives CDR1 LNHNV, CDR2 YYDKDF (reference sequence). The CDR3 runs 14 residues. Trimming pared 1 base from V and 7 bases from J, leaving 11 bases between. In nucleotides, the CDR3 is TGTGCCACCAGCAGAGTCGAAGGGGGACAGCCCCAGCATTTT. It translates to CATSRVEGGQPQHF.

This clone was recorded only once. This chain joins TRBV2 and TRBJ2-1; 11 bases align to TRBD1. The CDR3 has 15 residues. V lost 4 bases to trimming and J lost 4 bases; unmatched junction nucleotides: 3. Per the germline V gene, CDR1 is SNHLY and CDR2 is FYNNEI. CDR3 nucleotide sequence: TGTGCCAGCAGTGCGGGACAGGGGGATTACAATGAGCAGTTCTTC. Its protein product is CASSAGQGDYNEQFF. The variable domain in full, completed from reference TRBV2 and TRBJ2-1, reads EPEVTQTPSHQVTQMGQEVILRCVPISNHLYFYWYRQILGQKVEFLVSFYNNEISEKSEIFDDQFSVERPDGSNFTLKIRSTKLEDSAMYFCASSAGQGDYNEQFFGPGTRLTVL.

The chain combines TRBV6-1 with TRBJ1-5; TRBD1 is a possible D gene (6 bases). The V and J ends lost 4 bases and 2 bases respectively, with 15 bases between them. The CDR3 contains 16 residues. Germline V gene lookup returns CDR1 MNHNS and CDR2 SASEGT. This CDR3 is CASSGGPYRGNQPQHF. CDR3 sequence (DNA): TGTGCCAGCAGTGGGGGGCCCTACAGGGGCAATCAGCCCCAGCATTTT.

CDR3 nucleotides: TGCGCCAGCAGCCAAGATGCCCGGACAGGGGCCAAAAACATTCAGTACTTC. The encoded protein is CASSQDARTGAKNIQYF. This sequence joins TRBV4-3 and TRBJ2-4; TRBD1 matches 8 bases. This CDR3 is 17 amino acids long. Germline CDR1 and CDR2: LGHNA and YSLEER. V was clipped by 0 bases and J by 1 base; unmatched bases: 5.

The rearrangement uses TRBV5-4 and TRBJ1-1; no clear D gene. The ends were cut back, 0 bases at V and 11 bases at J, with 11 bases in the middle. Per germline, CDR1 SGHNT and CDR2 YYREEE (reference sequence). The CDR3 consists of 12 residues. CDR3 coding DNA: TGTGCCAGCAGCTTGGGACCAAGGGAGGCTTTCTTT. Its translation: CASSLGPREAFF.

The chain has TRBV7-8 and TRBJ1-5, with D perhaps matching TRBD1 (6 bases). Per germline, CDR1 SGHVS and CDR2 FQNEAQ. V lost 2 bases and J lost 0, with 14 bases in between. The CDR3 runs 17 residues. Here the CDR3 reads CASSLTGLYDSNQPQHF. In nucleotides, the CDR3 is TGTGCCAGCAGCTTAACAGGGTTGTACGATAGCAATCAGCCCCAGCATTTT.